Shown below are 23 T cell receptor beta chains from a single sample sequenced in a study of blood T cell repertoires in COVID-19. TCRdb's copy holds only in-frame clones and misses some; the assay was immunoSEQ multiplex PCR. The table lists nearly 110,000 clones, about 89% of them singletons. Sequenced input: peripheral blood. The receptors were sampled from a middle-aged man with active or convalescent COVID-19.

The chain is built from TRBV5-1 and TRBJ1-3, with a weak D call TRBD1 (6 bases). Trimming left V 0 bases short and J 4 bases short, with 14 bases between. The CDR3 runs 16 residues. Germline CDR1 is SGHRS and CDR2 is YFSETQ. The CDR3 coding sequence is TGCGCCAGCAGCTTGGCCGGACAGTTGGGCGGAAACACCATATATTTT. It codes for CASSLAGQLGGNTIYF.

The chain combines TRBV19 with TRBJ2-1, with D perhaps matching TRBD1 (6 bases). Looked up from germline, CDR1 is LNHDA and CDR2 is SQIVND (reference sequence). Trimming removed 6 bases from V and 10 bases from J, with 37 bases in between. This CDR3 has 20 residues. The CDR3 DNA is TGTGCCAGTAGCCCCCTACCGGGACACGCTTTGGACGGGCTATACGGGGAGCAGTTCTTC. Protein product: CASSPLPGHALDGLYGEQFF.

The genes are TRBV3-1 (or the pseudogene TRBV3-2) and TRBJ2-7; possible D gene TRBD2, 5 bases. CDR1 and CDR2 from the germline V gene are LGHDT and YNNKEL (reference sequence). Trimming left V 3 bases short and J 6 bases short, with 24 bases between. The CDR3 runs to 17 residues. This CDR3 is CASSQGPLRPGGCEQYF. CDR3 coding DNA: TGTGCCAGCAGCCAGGGTCCTTTGCGACCCGGCGGGTGCGAGCAGTACTTC.

The chain uses TRBV12-3 or TRBV12-4 and TRBJ2-7; 7 bases are a match to TRBD1. The CDR3 runs to 13 residues. V lost 7 bases, J lost 1 base, and 4 bases stayed unmatched. In nucleotides, the CDR3 is TGTGCCAGCACCTGGGACAGTTCCTACGAGCAGTACTTC. Its protein is CASTWDSSYEQYF.

With respect to this clone: The same CDR3 arises from other DNA sequences in this sample as well. The chain joins TRBV2 to TRBJ2-5; 14 bases agree with TRBD2. CDR1 SNHLY and CDR2 FYNNEI come from the germline V gene. The CDR3 length is 16 residues. Trimming took 7 bases from V and 8 from J; bases not matched to a gene: 12. The CDR3 spells CASKLGLAGEGETQYF. The CDR3 nucleotides read TGTGCCAGCAAGCTGGGACTAGCGGGAGAGGGGGAAACCCAGTACTTC. Using reference TRBV2 and TRBJ2-5 for the parts outside the CDR3, the full variable domain is EPEVTQTPSHQVTQMGQEVILRCVPISNHLYFYWYRQILGQKVEFLVSFYNNEISEKSEIFDDQFSVERPDGSNFTLKIRSTKLEDSAMYFCASKLGLAGEGETQYFGPGTRLLVL.

This rearrangement joins TRBV3-1 (or the pseudogene TRBV3-2) to TRBJ2-5; D unclear. The germline V and J ends were trimmed by 0 bases and 2 bases, with 19 bases remaining between them. Germline V gene data show CDR1 as LGHDT and CDR2 as YNNKEL (reference sequence). This CDR3 is 18 amino acids long. The CDR3 protein is CASSQERRIELRQETQYF. As DNA, the CDR3 is TGTGCCAGCAGCCAAGAGCGGAGAATTGAACTACGACAAGAGACCCAGTACTTC.

V and J are TRBV28 and TRBJ1-6; D is unclear. V was clipped by 3 bases and J by 8 bases, with 5 bases between them. Germline assignment: CDR1 MDHEN and CDR2 SYDVKM. This CDR3 contains 12 residues. The CDR3: CASSFPYSPLHF. The DNA for the CDR3 is TGTGCCAGCAGTTTTCCTTATTCACCCCTCCACTTT. Together with reference TRBV28 and TRBJ1-6, the CDR3 gives the full variable domain: DVKVTQSSRYLVKRTGEKVFLECVQDMDHENMFWYRQDPGLGLRLIYFSYDVKMKEKGDIPEGYSVSREKKERFSLILESASTNQTSMYLCASSFPYSPLHFGNGTRLTVT.

J is TRBJ2-1 and V is TRBV28, with 7 positions matching TRBD2. CDR1 and CDR2 (germline): MDHEN, SYDVKM. V gave up 5 bases and J gave up 5 bases; unmatched junction bases: 9. This CDR3 has 15 amino acids. For the CDR3, the DNA is TGTGCCAGCAGTATGAGGCTAGCGGTAGACAATGAGCAGTTCTTC. This codes for CASSMRLAVDNEQFF.

The CDR3 bases are TGTGCCAGCAGCTATCTAGCGGGACTCTACAATGAGCAGTTCTTC. It codes for CASSYLAGLYNEQFF. The chain recombines TRBV5-4 with TRBJ2-1; 9 bases agree with TRBD2. Germline CDR1 and CDR2: SGHNT and YYREEE (reference sequence). The V segment lost 3 bases and the J segment 3 bases; nucleotides outside the gene matches: 4. CDR3 length: 15 amino acids.

The chain recombines TRBV7-2 with TRBJ2-7, with TRBD1 matching over 7 bases. In germline, CDR1 is SGHTA, CDR2 FQGNSA. Unmatched junction bases numbered 10, after V lost 5 bases and J lost 3 bases. The CDR3 is made up of 15 amino acids. The CDR3, as DNA: TGTGCCAGCAGCACCTCTCCCGGGACAGACTACGAGCAGTACTTC. Protein product: CASSTSPGTDYEQYF.

The V and J genes are TRBV30 and TRBJ2-3, with TRBD1 as a possible D gene (6 bases). The length of the CDR3 is 14 residues. In germline, CDR1 is GTSNPN, CDR2 SVGIG (reference sequence). V gave up 5 bases and J gave up 1 base, with 13 bases separating them. DNA of the CDR3: TGTGCCTGGGCACCAGGGGTCCGCACAGATACGCAGTATTTT. It encodes CAWAPGVRTDTQYF. Full variable domain (missing parts from reference TRBV30 and TRBJ2-3): SQTIHQWPATLVQPVGSPLSLECTVEGTSNPNLYWYRQAAGRGLQLLFYSVGIGQISSEVPQNLSASRPQDRQFILSSKKLLLSDSGFYLCAWAPGVRTDTQYFGPGTRLTVL.

The V gene is TRBV5-4, the J gene TRBJ2-7; TRBD2 agrees at 8 bases. The CDR3 totals 15 residues. Germline trimming cut 0 bases from V and 7 bases from J; bases unmatched to any gene: 9. Germline CDR1 SGHNT, CDR2 YYREEE (reference sequence). The CDR3 DNA follows: TGTGCCAGCAGCTTGGATCCAGCGGGAGCAGAAGAGCAGTACTTC. It is translated as CASSLDPAGAEEQYF. The variable domain in full, completed from reference TRBV5-4 and TRBJ2-7, reads ETGVTQSPTHLIKTRGQQVTLRCSSQSGHNTVSWYQQALGQGPQFIFQYYREEENGRGNFPPRFSGLQFPNYSSELNVNALELDDSALYLCASSLDPAGAEEQYFGPGTRLTVT.

V and J are TRBV9 and TRBJ1-2; 7 nucleotides align to TRBD1. This CDR3 comprises 14 residues. V lost 4 bases, J lost 4 bases, and 7 bases stayed unmatched. Germline V CDR1 and CDR2: SGDLS, YYNGEE. CDR3: CASSPNRGSYGYTF. The CDR3 nucleotides read TGTGCCAGCAGCCCCAACAGGGGTTCCTATGGCTACACCTTC.

The chain links TRBV7-9 to TRBJ2-7, with a tentative D call TRBD1 (5 bases). CDR3 length: 15 residues. Germline V gene data show CDR1 as SEHNR and CDR2 as FQNEAQ (reference sequence). The V end was cut by 3 bases, the J end by 6 bases, with 18 bases between. CDR3 protein: CASSFAGSQGGEQYF. The CDR3 DNA reads TGTGCCAGCAGCTTCGCAGGTAGCCAGGGCGGCGAGCAGTACTTC.

This clone turned up a few times. The chain links TRBV7-9 to TRBJ2-1, with D unclear. The V gene lost 1 base and the J gene lost 14 bases, with 12 bases spanning the gap. The CDR3 covers 12 residues. The germline V gene encodes CDR1 SEHNR and CDR2 FQNEAQ (reference sequence). CDR3 in DNA: TGTGCCAGCAGCTTAGAAAGTGCCGAGGAGTTCTTC. Translated: CASSLESAEEFF.

The J gene is TRBJ1-2, the V gene TRBV2, with D tentatively TRBD1 (5 bases). Germline CDR1 reads SNHLY; CDR2 reads FYNNEI. The CDR3 totals 14 residues. Deletions cut 6 bases from V and 4 bases from J, with 15 bases between. The CDR3 region has the DNA TGTGCCAGCAGCCTTGGGGGAGGTAGCTATGGCTACACCTTC. Protein sequence: CASSLGGGSYGYTF.

The sample holds a few counts of this clone. J is TRBJ2-2 and V is TRBV7-9, with TRBD2 matching over 7 bases. Germline CDR1 reads SEHNR; CDR2 reads FQNEAQ (reference sequence). Trimming removed 0 bases from V and 5 bases from J; junction bases left unmatched: 0. This CDR3 spans 14 amino acids. The CDR3 DNA reads TGTGCCAGCAGCTTAGCGGGAGGGACCGGGGAGCTGTTTTTT. This translates into CASSLAGGTGELFF.

The chain has TRBV5-6 and TRBJ2-2, with a tentative D call TRBD1 (5 bases). Germline lookup yields CDR1 SGHDT and CDR2 YYEEEE. CDR3 length: 15 amino acids. Deletions cut 0 bases from V and 5 bases from J, with 11 bases between. CDR3 region: CASSLAGFFTGELFF. The CDR3 DNA follows: TGTGCCAGCAGCTTGGCAGGGTTTTTTACCGGGGAGCTGTTTTTT.

The rearrangement joins TRBV4-1 to TRBJ2-1, with 12 bases fitting TRBD1. The length of the CDR3 is 17 residues. Germline CDR1 MGHRA, CDR2 YSYEKL. V shed 2 bases, J shed 3 bases, and the junction held 5 bases outside the gene matches. Here the CDR3 DNA reads TGCGCCAGCAGCCAAAAGGGGACAGGGGGCTTCTACAATGAGCAGTTCTTC. It encodes CASSQKGTGGFYNEQFF.

This chain uses TRBV2 with TRBJ1-1, with D perhaps TRBD1 (5 bases). Per germline, CDR1 SNHLY and CDR2 FYNNEI. The CDR3 loop spans 14 amino acids. With 3 bases removed from V and 5 bases from J, the gap between germline ends came to 13 bases. Here the CDR3 DNA reads TGTGCCAGCAGTGAGGGGGAGGTTGGGACTGAAGCTTTCTTT. Protein: CASSEGEVGTEAFF.

The chain employs TRBV19 and TRBJ2-1; 7 nucleotides match TRBD1. Germline CDR1 and CDR2: LNHDA and SQIVND (reference sequence). Trimming took 5 bases from V and 5 from J; bases not matched to a gene: 9. The CDR3 extends over 15 amino acids. CDR3 protein: CASSQPGQVHNEQFF. The CDR3 region has the DNA TGTGCCAGTAGTCAACCAGGACAGGTCCACAATGAGCAGTTCTTC.

Only a few counts were recorded for this clone. V and J are TRBV24-1 and TRBJ1-2; TRBD1 aligns across 10 bases. CDR1 and CDR2 (germline): KGHDR, SFDVKD. With 1 base clipped from V and 4 bases from J, the junction kept 8 bases outside the gene matches. CDR3 length: 17 residues. CDR3 loop: CATSDFSGTGVFYGYTF. The CDR3 DNA follows: TGTGCCACCAGTGATTTTTCCGGGACAGGGGTTTTCTATGGCTACACCTTC.

In its sample, this clone was seen once. The rearrangement joins TRBV5-1 to TRBJ2-1, with D possibly TRBD1 on 5 matching bases. There are 12 residues in the CDR3. With 2 bases removed from V and 8 bases from J, the gap between germline ends came to 8 bases. Germline loops: CDR1 SGHRS, CDR2 YFSETQ. This CDR3 is CASSFIGDEQFF. The CDR3, as DNA: TGCGCCAGCAGCTTTATAGGGGATGAGCAGTTCTTC.